This T cell receptor beta chain was found in a study of cytomegalovirus exposure and HLA in healthy donors. PCR used 60 Vbeta primers and 13 Jbeta primers. Here immunoSEQ multiplex PCR was the method, and the copy in TCRdb shows in-frame clones only, minus some. Of around 86,000 clones listed, around four fifths are singletons. This CDR3 region has 12 residues. Germline assignment: CDR1 LGHNT and CDR2 FRNRAP. In its sample, this clone was seen a few times. An end of the junction does not agree with germline; a read error may underlie this. The rearrangement uses TRBV12-5 and TRBJ2-3, with 7 positions matching TRBD2. The source material was PBMCs. The sequence came from a man aged 45-65 years in good health and CMV-seropositive. CDR3 bases: TGTGCTAGTGTTCGCATGGCGGGAGTTCCAATTTTT. Translation gives CASVRMAGVPIF.